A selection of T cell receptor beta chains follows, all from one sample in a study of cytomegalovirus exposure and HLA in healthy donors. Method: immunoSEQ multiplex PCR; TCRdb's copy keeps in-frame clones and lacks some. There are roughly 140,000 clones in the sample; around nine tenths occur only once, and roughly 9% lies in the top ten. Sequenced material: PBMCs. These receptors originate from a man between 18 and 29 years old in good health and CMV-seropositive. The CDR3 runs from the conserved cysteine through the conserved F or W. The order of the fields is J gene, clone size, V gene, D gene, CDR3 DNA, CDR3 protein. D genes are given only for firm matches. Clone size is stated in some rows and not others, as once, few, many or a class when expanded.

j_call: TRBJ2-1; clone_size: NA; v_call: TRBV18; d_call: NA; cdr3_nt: TGTGCCAGCTCACCCAAAGAACAGGGTTACGACAATGAGCAGTTCTTC; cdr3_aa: CASSPKEQGYDNEQFF
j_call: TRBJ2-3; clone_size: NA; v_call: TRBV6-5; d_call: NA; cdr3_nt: TGTGCCAGCAGTTCCAGGGGAAGCACAGATACGCAGTATTTT; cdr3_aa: CASSSRGSTDTQYF
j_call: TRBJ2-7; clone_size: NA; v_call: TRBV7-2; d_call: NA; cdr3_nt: TGTGCCAGCAGTTCCTACGGGTTTATCTCCTACGAGCAGTACTTC; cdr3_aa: CASSSYGFISYEQYF
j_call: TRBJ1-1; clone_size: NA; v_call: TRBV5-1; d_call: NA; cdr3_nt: TGCGCCAGCAGCACCACCCCCACCCCGCTCGCGGGGACGGGGACTGAAGCTTTCTTT; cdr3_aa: CASSTTPTPLAGTGTEAFF
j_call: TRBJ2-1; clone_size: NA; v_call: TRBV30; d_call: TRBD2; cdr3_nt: TGTGCCTGGAGTGTGCGGGAGAAACGGTTTGCCTACAATGAGCAGTTCTTC; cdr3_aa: CAWSVREKRFAYNEQFF
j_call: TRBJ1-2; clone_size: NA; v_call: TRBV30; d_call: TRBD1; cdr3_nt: TGTGCCTGGAGGGGACAGTATAACTATGGCTACACCTTC; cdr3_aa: CAWRGQYNYGYTF
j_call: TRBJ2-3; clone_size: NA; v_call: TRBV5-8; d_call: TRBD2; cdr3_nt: TGTGCCAGCAGCTTGTATGTCACTAGCGGGCGATCAGATACGCAGTATTTT; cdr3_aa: CASSLYVTSGRSDTQYF
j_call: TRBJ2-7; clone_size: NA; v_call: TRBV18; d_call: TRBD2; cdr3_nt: TGTGCCAGCTCACTAGGCCAGGGAGGGGTCGAGCAGTACTTC; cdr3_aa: CASSLGQGGVEQYF
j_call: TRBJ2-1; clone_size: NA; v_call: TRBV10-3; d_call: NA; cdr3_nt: TGTGCCATCAGCCTAGACAGTCTCTCCTACAATGAGCAGTTCTTC; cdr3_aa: CAISLDSLSYNEQFF
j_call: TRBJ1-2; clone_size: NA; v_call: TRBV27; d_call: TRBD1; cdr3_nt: TGTGCCAGCGCGAGGACAGGAGCTAACTATGGCTACACCTTC; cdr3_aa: CASARTGANYGYTF
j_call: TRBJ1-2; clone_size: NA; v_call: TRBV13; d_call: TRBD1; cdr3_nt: TGTGCCAGCAGCACCGGGACAGGGGCTAACTATGGCTACACCTTC; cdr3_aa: CASSTGTGANYGYTF
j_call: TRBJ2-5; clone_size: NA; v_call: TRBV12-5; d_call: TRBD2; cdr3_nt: TGTGCTAGTGGTTTGGTACGGGGGGGACGCACGCAGACCCAGTACTTC; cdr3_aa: CASGLVRGGRTQTQYF
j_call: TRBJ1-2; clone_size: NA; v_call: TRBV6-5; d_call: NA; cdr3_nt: TGTGCCAGCAGTTACCTCGGGGGTGGCTATGGCTACACCTTC; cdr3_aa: CASSYLGGGYGYTF
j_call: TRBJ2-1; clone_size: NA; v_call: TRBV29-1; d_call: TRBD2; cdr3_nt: TGCAGCGTTGATCGGCGGGGGGGCCAAAACAATGAGCAGTTCTTC; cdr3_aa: CSVDRRGGQNNEQFF
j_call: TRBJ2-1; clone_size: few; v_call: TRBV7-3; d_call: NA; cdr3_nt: TGTGCCAGCAGCGATCGCGGACAGAGCTACAATGAGCAGTTCTTC; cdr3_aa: CASSDRGQSYNEQFF